The 8 T cell receptor beta chains below all came from one sample that was sequenced in a study of post-analysis software for immune sequencing data. Each TCR beta cDNA library carried unique molecular identifiers. TCRdb used MiXCR to reprocess the PCR reads, holding one entry per CDR3 protein. The sample comprises fewer than 550,000 distinct CDR3 sequences, around 36% of which are singletons, and around 6% rests with the top ten. Findings and limits, study-wide: Relative to controls, patients had about five TRBV segments at higher frequency, with TRBV5-6, TRBV5-1 and TRBV20-1 among these.

Their specific antigens are unknown. Sequenced: blood. The receptor source for this set is a girl aged 2-17 years with multiple sclerosis.

This clonotype was seen more than once but under ten times. The chain combines TRBV7-3 with TRBJ2-6; 7 bases agree with TRBD2. Germline values: CDR1 SGHTA, CDR2 FQGTGA. V lost 5 bases to trimming and J lost 2 bases; unmatched junction nucleotides: 3. This CDR3 spans 15 amino acids. CDR3 coding DNA: TGTGCCAGCAGCATCCGGGGGGCTGGGGCCAACGTCCTGACTTTC. Translating gives CASSIRGAGANVLTF.

The chain carries TRBV3-1 and TRBJ1-2; no clear D gene. The CDR3 runs 14 residues. V dropped 1 base and J dropped 1 base, with 7 bases sitting between them. The V gene's germline CDR1 is LGHDT and CDR2 YNNKEL (reference sequence). CDR3 sequence: CASSQGQINYGYTF. DNA of the CDR3: TGTGCCAGCAGCCAAGGGCAAATTAACTATGGCTACACCTTC.

The chain has TRBV7-3 and TRBJ1-1; 8 positions agree with TRBD1. CDR3 length: 15 amino acids. CDR1 is SGHTA, CDR2 FQGTGA, per germline. V lost 5 bases, J lost 1 base, and 6 bases stayed unmatched. CDR3 region: CASSPTGAGNTEAFF. DNA for the CDR3: TGTGCCAGCAGCCCGACAGGGGCGGGGAACACTGAAGCTTTCTTT.

The V and J genes are TRBV12-3 or TRBV12-4 and TRBJ2-3, with D possibly TRBD2 on 7 matching bases. Between the trimmed V and J ends, which lost 8 bases and 13 bases, there was a span of 25 bases. The CDR3 covers 14 residues. DNA for the CDR3: TGTGCCAGCGTTGAGTGGGGGGGCACAGATGCGGAGTATTTT. Translated: CASVEWGGTDAEYF.

V gene TRBV29-1 combines with J gene TRBJ1-1; the D is unclear. The V end was cut by 1 base, the J end by 2 bases, with 11 bases between. Germline V CDR1 and CDR2: SQVTM, ANQGSEA. The length of the CDR3 is 14 residues. CDR3 residues: CSVEGRHSNTEAFF. As DNA, the CDR3 is TGCAGCGTTGAAGGGAGACACTCTAACACTGAAGCTTTCTTT.

This clonotype was seen a handful of times. The rearrangement joins TRBV7-2 to TRBJ2-1; D tentatively reads TRBD1 or TRBD2 (7 bases each). Germline-derived CDR1 and CDR2 are SGHTA and FQGNSA. This CDR3 contains 15 residues. V lost 5 bases and J lost 7, with 18 bases in between. The CDR3 sequence: CASSLGGGTVNEQFF. The DNA of the CDR3 is TGTGCCAGCAGCCTAGGGGGAGGGACAGTAAATGAGCAGTTCTTC. Full variable domain (rest looked up from reference TRBV7-2 and TRBJ2-1): GAGVSQSPSNKVTEKGKDVELRCDPISGHTALYWYRQSLGQGLEFLIYFQGNSAPDKSGLPSDRFSAERTGGSVSTLTIQRTQQEDSAVYLCASSLGGGTVNEQFFGPGTRLTVL.

Remarks on this clonotype: One end of the junction fails to match germline, which may point to a read error. V usage is TRBV5-1 and J usage is TRBJ1-2, with 8 bases lining up with TRBD1. The CDR3 has 15 amino acids. The V gene's germline CDR1 is SGHRS and CDR2 YFSETQ. CDR3 protein: CASSPPGQGGYDYTF. Here the CDR3 DNA reads TGCGCCAGCAGCCCTCCCGGACAGGGCGGCTATGACTACACCTTC.

The V gene is TRBV28, the J gene TRBJ2-3; TRBD2 matches at 8 bases. The germline gives CDR1 MDHEN, CDR2 SYDVKM. The CDR3 covers 15 residues. V gave up 2 bases and J gave up 9 bases; unmatched junction bases: 10. For the CDR3, the DNA is TGTGCCAGCAGTTTAAGCGGGGGAGTTCAGATAACGCAGTATTTT. It translates to CASSLSGGVQITQYF.